There are a few counts of the clone carrying this T cell receptor (beta chain). Its antigen is unknown. The source of the sample is a study of identical twins. Each cDNA held unique molecular identifiers, and template switching gave it a universal primer site. Each CDR3 protein is one row after TCRdb ran MiXCR on the 5' RACE reads. Found here are 450,000 or so distinct CDR3 sequences, more than 13% of them singletons; the top ten hold about 0.52%. CDR1 and CDR2 (germline): MNHEY, SVGAGI. Trimming left V 0 bases short and J 4 bases short, with 24 bases between. There are 19 residues in the CDR3. Study-wide points: Weaker excess twin sharing was seen among beta out-of-frame sequences.

The data were also submitted as part of a second study, on yellow fever vaccine responses in identical twins.

The chain employs TRBV6-5 and TRBJ2-5; D may correspond to TRBD1 or TRBD2 (5 bases each). The sequencing input was CD4+ T cells sorted from blood. The receptor was derived from a woman under 30 in good health. CDR3 sequence: CASSYSGNLGPLRRETQYF. For the CDR3, the DNA is TGTGCCAGCAGTTACTCCGGGAACTTGGGGCCCTTAAGGAGAGAGACCCAGTACTTC.